The 29 T cell receptor beta chains below come from one sample, sequenced in a study of blood T cell repertoires in COVID-19. Sequencing was performed with immunoSEQ multiplex PCR; in TCRdb, only in-frame clones are kept and a portion is missing. The top ten hold about 4.8% of the sample, which has 85,000 to 130,000 clones, roughly 80% seen once. The sequenced sample was peripheral blood. These receptors all stem from a man in his sixties with acute or convalescent COVID-19.

The J gene is TRBJ2-2, the V gene TRBV9; TRBD1 matches at 8 bases. This CDR3 contains 14 residues. The junction had 5 bases not matched to a gene; V was cut back by 7 bases and J by 3 bases. Germline assignment: CDR1 SGDLS and CDR2 YYNGEE. The CDR3 nucleotides read TGTGCCAGCCGGACAGGGTCGTACACCGGGGAGCTGTTTTTT. It translates to CASRTGSYTGELFF.

The rearrangement uses TRBV6-6 and TRBJ2-7; D not resolved. Germline CDR1 and CDR2: MNHNY and SVGAGI (reference sequence). The CDR3 has 11 amino acids. With 6 bases removed from V and 5 bases from J, the gap between germline ends came to 8 bases. The CDR3 sequence is CASSKNDEQYF. The CDR3 DNA reads as TGTGCCAGCAGCAAAAATGACGAGCAGTACTTC.

This chain joins TRBV3-1 (or the pseudogene TRBV3-2) and TRBJ1-1; D gene ambiguous. Germline values: CDR1 LGHDT, CDR2 YNNKEL (reference sequence). V was clipped by 0 bases and J by 6 bases, with 5 bases between them. This CDR3 spans 12 amino acids. The CDR3 sequence is CASSQDSAEAFF. The CDR3 coding sequence is TGTGCCAGCAGCCAAGACTCGGCTGAAGCTTTCTTT.

This clone was observed once. This chain connects TRBV10-1 to TRBJ2-7, with TRBD1 matching over 8 bases. The germline gives CDR1 WNHNN, CDR2 SYGVQD (reference sequence). The CDR3 runs to 16 residues. V shed 6 bases and J 1 base; nucleotides not matched to a gene: 11. The CDR3 spells CASRNPSRGRSYEQYF. CDR3 sequence (DNA): TGCGCCAGCAGGAACCCCTCCAGGGGGCGTTCCTACGAGCAGTACTTC.

This chain connects TRBV3-1 (or the pseudogene TRBV3-2) to TRBJ2-1; 10 bases fit TRBD2. V shed 3 bases, J shed 8 bases, and the junction held 4 bases outside the gene matches. The CDR3 has 14 amino acids. Germline CDR1 reads LGHDT; CDR2 reads YNNKEL (reference sequence). CDR3 amino acids: CASSQLAGEHEQFF. The CDR3 coding sequence is TGTGCCAGCAGCCAGCTAGCGGGAGAACATGAGCAGTTCTTC.

This rearrangement joins TRBV11-3 to TRBJ2-3; 11 bases are shared with TRBD2. Germline V gives CDR1 SGHNT, CDR2 YENEEA. This CDR3 is built from 16 residues. J was trimmed by 2 bases and V by 0 bases; bases with no gene match: 1. CDR3 sequence reads: CASSLETSGVTDTQYF. CDR3 coding DNA: TGTGCCAGCAGCTTAGAGACTAGCGGGGTCACAGATACGCAGTATTTT.

The chain has TRBV24-1 and TRBJ2-5; no firm D call. CDR1 and CDR2 from the germline V gene are KGHDR and SFDVKD. This CDR3 has 12 amino acids. V was pared by 3 bases and J by 2 bases, with 3 bases between. The CDR3 here is CATSDPQETQYF. CDR3 DNA sequence: TGTGCCACCAGTGATCCTCAAGAGACCCAGTACTTC.

J is TRBJ1-1 and V is TRBV30; no definite D call. Germline CDR1 and CDR2: GTSNPN and SVGIG (reference sequence). The CDR3 has 13 residues. Trimming removed 2 bases from V and 4 bases from J, with 11 bases in between. CDR3 sequence reads: CAWSKALATEAFF. CDR3 bases: TGTGCCTGGAGTAAAGCTCTTGCCACTGAAGCTTTCTTT.

V usage is TRBV19 and J usage is TRBJ2-1; D might be TRBD2 (7 bases). The CDR3 contains 14 residues. Trimming pared 7 bases from V and 7 bases from J, leaving 17 bases between. Germline values: CDR1 LNHDA, CDR2 SQIVND (reference sequence). The CDR3 spells CASNGGGDYNEQFF. The CDR3 bases are TGTGCCAGTAACGGAGGGGGGGACTATAATGAGCAGTTCTTC.

The rearrangement links TRBV5-1 to TRBJ2-7, with D unresolved. The germline V gene encodes CDR1 SGHRS and CDR2 YFSETQ. The V end was cut by 3 bases, the J end by 6 bases, with 16 bases between. There are 14 residues in the CDR3. CDR3 protein: CASSSDLTTGEQYF. In DNA form, the CDR3 reads TGCGCCAGCAGCTCAGACCTCACTACGGGCGAGCAGTACTTC.

V usage is TRBV15 and J usage is TRBJ1-1, with D unresolved. The V and J ends lost 0 bases and 1 base respectively, with 6 bases between them. This CDR3 spans 14 amino acids. Germline loops: CDR1 LNHNV, CDR2 YYDKDF (reference sequence). The CDR3 DNA follows: TGTGCCACCAGCAGAGAGTCTAGGAACACTGAAGCTTTCTTT. Translated: CATSRESRNTEAFF. Drawing the rest from reference TRBV15 and TRBJ1-1, the complete variable domain is DAMVIQNPRYQVTQFGKPVTLSCSQTLNHNVMYWYQQKSSQAPKLLFHYYDKDFNNEADTPDNFQSRRPNTSFCFLDIRSPGLGDTAMYLCATSRESRNTEAFFGQGTRLTVV.

J is TRBJ2-3 and V is TRBV28, with D perhaps TRBD1 (5 bases). CDR3 size: 14 residues. Germline V lookup: CDR1 MDHEN, CDR2 SYDVKM. Trimming shortened V by 6 bases and J by 2 bases, and 12 bases separated the two germline ends. The CDR3 protein is CASRRTGHTDTQYF. CDR3 nucleotide sequence: TGTGCCAGCAGGAGAACAGGACACACAGATACGCAGTATTTT.

The chain carries TRBV30 and TRBJ2-7; 8 positions match TRBD2. Germline V gives CDR1 GTSNPN, CDR2 SVGIG (reference sequence). The junction had 11 bases not matched to a gene; V was cut back by 4 bases and J by 3 bases. This CDR3 is built from 15 residues. The CDR3 here is CAWTGLAGVSYEQYF. CDR3 in DNA: TGTGCCTGGACAGGGCTAGCGGGCGTGAGCTACGAGCAGTACTTC.

The chain links TRBV18 to TRBJ1-3; D ambiguous. CDR1 and CDR2 from the germline V gene are KGHSH and LQKENI. The V end lost 6 bases, the J end lost 0 bases, and 15 bases lay between the germline ends. The CDR3 spans 16 residues. The CDR3 sequence is CASSPQRESSGNTIYF. DNA for the CDR3: TGTGCCAGCTCCCCTCAAAGGGAGAGCTCTGGAAACACCATATATTTT. Full variable domain (missing parts from reference TRBV18 and TRBJ1-3): NAGVMQNPRHLVRRRGQEARLRCSPMKGHSHVYWYRQLPEEGLKFMVYLQKENIIDESGMPKERFSAEFPKEGPSILRIQQVVRGDSAAYFCASSPQRESSGNTIYFGEGSWLTVV.

This clone was seen a single time. The chain is built from TRBV4-3 and TRBJ2-1; D might be TRBD2 (5 bases). The germline V gene encodes CDR1 LGHNA and CDR2 YSLEER. This CDR3 contains 16 residues. V was shortened by 1 base and J by 8 bases, with 18 bases between the two germline ends. CDR3 bases: TGCGCCAGCAGCCAAGGAGGAGCGAGCGGTTTGGATGAGCAGTTCTTC. Protein product: CASSQGGASGLDEQFF.

J is TRBJ2-2 and V is TRBV3-1 (or the pseudogene TRBV3-2), with 10 bases matching TRBD1. Germline values: CDR1 LGHDT, CDR2 YNNKEL (reference sequence). The CDR3 covers 18 residues. V lost 4 bases, J lost 2 bases, and 10 bases stayed unmatched. The CDR3 DNA follows: TGTGCCAGCAGCCGTAGACAGGGGGCAAGTTCCAACACCGGGGAGCTGTTTTTT. Amino acid sequence: CASSRRQGASSNTGELFF.

J is TRBJ2-1 and V is TRBV7-3; TRBD1 aligns across 10 bases. Trimming at V came to 5 bases and at J to 7 bases, leaving 8 bases not matched to a gene. Per the germline V gene, CDR1 is SGHTA and CDR2 is FQGTGA. This CDR3 is 15 amino acids long. CDR3 sequence (DNA): TGTGCCAGCAGCGTCGACAGGGGGCTAGGGAATGAGCAGTTCTTC. Its protein product is CASSVDRGLGNEQFF.

The chain links TRBV18 to TRBJ1-2; 12 positions match TRBD1. V was clipped by 4 bases and J by 2 bases; unmatched bases: 2. The germline V gene has CDR1 KGHSH and CDR2 LQKENI. The CDR3 extends over 15 amino acids. For the CDR3, the DNA is TGTGCCAGCTCACTCGGGACAGGGGGCAACTATGGCTACACCTTC. This encodes CASSLGTGGNYGYTF.

This chain joins TRBV5-6 and TRBJ2-7; 10 positions match TRBD1. The V and J ends lost 0 bases and 3 bases, in that order; junction bases with no gene match: 3. Germline values: CDR1 SGHDT, CDR2 YYEEEE. CDR3 size: 15 residues. The CDR3 DNA sequence: TGTGCCAGCAGCTTGGTCGGGACAGGGGTCTACGAGCAGTACTTC. Its protein is CASSLVGTGVYEQYF.

This clone was seen a single time. In DNA, the CDR3 is TGTGCCAGCAGCCTCACGGGGGGGTTTTCCGGGCAGTACTTC. Protein sequence: CASSLTGGFSGQYF. This chain connects TRBV11-2 to TRBJ2-7; 8 bases are shared with TRBD2. The V and J ends lost 5 bases and 9 bases, in that order; junction bases with no gene match: 12. CDR1 SGHAT and CDR2 FQNNGV come from the germline V gene. This CDR3 has 14 residues.

The chain is built from TRBV13 and TRBJ2-2, with D tentatively TRBD1 (5 bases). Trimming took 7 bases from V and 4 from J, leaving 13 bases between them. CDR3 length: 14 residues. In germline, CDR1 is PRHDT, CDR2 FYEKMQ (reference sequence). In DNA form, the CDR3 reads TGTGCCAGCAAAGGGGCGCCGGTCACCGGGGAGCTGTTTTTT. It translates to CASKGAPVTGELFF.

This chain uses TRBV6-5 with TRBJ2-7, with 7 nucleotides matching TRBD1. The CDR3 loop spans 13 amino acids. Trimming took 7 bases from V and 3 from J; bases not matched to a gene: 6. Germline-derived CDR1 and CDR2 are MNHEY and SVGAGI. In DNA, the CDR3 is TGTGCCAGCACCCCGACAGGGAACTACGAGCAGTACTTC. It encodes CASTPTGNYEQYF.

This chain connects TRBV12-5 to TRBJ2-1; 7 nucleotides agree with TRBD2. Per germline, CDR1 LGHNT and CDR2 FRNRAP. V was clipped by 4 bases and J by 5 bases; unmatched bases: 5. The length of the CDR3 is 14 residues. The chain's CDR3 is CASGSGTTDNEQFF. The CDR3 region has the DNA TGTGCTAGTGGTTCCGGGACTACCGACAATGAGCAGTTCTTC.

The gene calls are TRBV7-9 and TRBJ2-3; TRBD2 might be the D (5 bases). The germline V and J ends were trimmed by 5 bases and 2 bases, with 14 bases remaining between them. CDR1 and CDR2 from the germline V gene are SEHNR and FQNEAQ (reference sequence). The CDR3 is 15 amino acids. The CDR3 loop reads CASSLWVGDTDTQYF. The CDR3, as DNA: TGTGCCAGCAGCCTGTGGGTCGGGGACACAGATACGCAGTATTTT. Full variable domain (outside the CDR3, taken from reference TRBV7-9 and TRBJ2-3): DTGVSQNPRHKITKRGQNVTFRCDPISEHNRLYWYRQTLGQGPEFLTYFQNEAQLEKSRLLSDRFSAERPKGSFSTLEIQRTEQGDSAMYLCASSLWVGDTDTQYFGPGTRLTVL.

This chain connects TRBV10-3 to TRBJ1-6, with 8 bases lining up with TRBD1. J lost 7 bases, V lost 10 bases, and 12 bases had no gene match. The germline V gene encodes CDR1 ENHRY and CDR2 SYGVKD. This CDR3 spans 15 amino acids. CDR3 DNA: TGTGCCACACAAGATCTGGACAGGGTGAATTCACCCCTCCACTTT. Its translation is CATQDLDRVNSPLHF.

The chain carries TRBV5-6 and TRBJ2-3, with TRBD2 matching 8 bases. Losses at the gene ends were 0 bases for V and 5 bases for J; bases not matched to a gene: 5. The germline gives CDR1 SGHDT, CDR2 YYEEEE. The CDR3 length is 15 residues. The CDR3 DNA is TGTGCCAGCAGCTTGGCCGGGACTAGGCAAGATACGCAGTATTTT. Amino acid sequence: CASSLAGTRQDTQYF.

The V gene is TRBV7-9, the J gene TRBJ2-3, with unresolved D. V lost 8 bases, J lost 5 bases, and 11 bases lay in between. Germline assignment: CDR1 SEHNR and CDR2 FQNEAQ (reference sequence). The CDR3 has 12 amino acids. For the CDR3, the DNA is TGTGCCAGCGGCCCTGCCGTAGATACGCAGTATTTT. Translated: CASGPAVDTQYF.

CDR3 sequence: CASSLSRAGDTDTQYF. The CDR3 DNA follows: TGTGCCAGCAGCTTAAGCAGGGCGGGGGACACAGATACGCAGTATTTT. The V call is TRBV7-9, the J call TRBJ2-3, with 7 bases that match TRBD2. Germline V gene sequence: CDR1 SEHNR, CDR2 FQNEAQ (reference sequence). Trimming removed 2 bases from V and 2 bases from J; junction bases left unmatched: 7. The CDR3 has 16 amino acids.

Regarding this clone: One junction end disagrees with the germline gene, perhaps due to a read error. The chain has TRBV4-1 and TRBJ2-1; TRBD2 might be the D (6 bases). The CDR3 covers 17 residues. Germline CDR1 reads MGHRA; CDR2 reads YSYEKL. CDR3 loop: CASSEDPTGVSYNEQFF. The DNA of the CDR3 is TGCGCCAGCAGCGAAGACCCCACGGGGGTATCCTACAATGAGCAGTTCTTC.